This T cell receptor beta chain was obtained from a study of T-cell memory formation after mild COVID-19. The CDR3 spans 13 residues. CDR1 is ENHRY, CDR2 SYGVKD, per germline. V shed 6 bases and J shed 7 bases, with 12 bases lying between them. A single record per CDR3 protein comes from TCRdb applying MiXCR to the 5' RACE reads. The data show about 130,000 distinct CDR3 sequences, 5% to 6.5% seen once. The table lists this clonotype with a few counts. Sequenced: PBMCs or a T cell subset sorted from them (not recorded which). The chain has TRBV10-3 and TRBJ1-4; a possible D gene is TRBD1 (5 bases). The TCR sequence derives from an adult woman who had mild COVID-19 (a few samples of this study predate the infection). Cell type and time point are not known. CDR3 nucleotides: TGTGCCATCAGCACCCGGGACCGTGAAAAACTGTTTTTT. Translating gives CAISTRDREKLFF.